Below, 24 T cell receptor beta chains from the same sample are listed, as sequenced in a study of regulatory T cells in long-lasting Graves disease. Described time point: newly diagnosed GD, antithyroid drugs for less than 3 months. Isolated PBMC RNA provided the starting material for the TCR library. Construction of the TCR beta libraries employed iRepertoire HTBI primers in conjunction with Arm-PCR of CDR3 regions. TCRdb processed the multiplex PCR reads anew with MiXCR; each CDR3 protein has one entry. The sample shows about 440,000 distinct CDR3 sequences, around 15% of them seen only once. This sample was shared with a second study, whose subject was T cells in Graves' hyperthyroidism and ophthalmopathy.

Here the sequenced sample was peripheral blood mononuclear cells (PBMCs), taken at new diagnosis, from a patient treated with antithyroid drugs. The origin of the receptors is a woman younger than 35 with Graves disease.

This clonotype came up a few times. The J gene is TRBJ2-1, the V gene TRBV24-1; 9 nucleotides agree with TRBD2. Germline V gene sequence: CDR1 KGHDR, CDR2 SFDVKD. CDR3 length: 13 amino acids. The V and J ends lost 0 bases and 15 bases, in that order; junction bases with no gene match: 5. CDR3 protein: CATSDLQREDWFF. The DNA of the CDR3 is TGTGCCACCAGTGATTTGCAGCGGGAGGATTGGTTCTTC.

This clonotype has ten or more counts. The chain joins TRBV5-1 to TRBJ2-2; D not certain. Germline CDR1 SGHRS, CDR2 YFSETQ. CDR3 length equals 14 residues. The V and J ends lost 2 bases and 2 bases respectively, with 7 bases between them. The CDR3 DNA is TGCGCCAGCAGCTTAAGGGCCAACACCGGGGAGCTGTTTTTT. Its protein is CASSLRANTGELFF.

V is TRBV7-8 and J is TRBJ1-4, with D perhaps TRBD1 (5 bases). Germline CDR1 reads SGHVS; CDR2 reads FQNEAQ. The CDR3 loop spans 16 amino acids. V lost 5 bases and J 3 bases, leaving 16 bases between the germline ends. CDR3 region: CASSPKMGGSNEKLFF. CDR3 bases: TGTGCCAGCAGCCCTAAGATGGGGGGTTCTAATGAAAAACTGTTTTTT. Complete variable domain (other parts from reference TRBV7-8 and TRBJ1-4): GAGVSQSPRYKVAKRGQDVALRCDPISGHVSLFWYQQALGQGPEFLTYFQNEAQLDKSGLPSDRFFAERPEGSVSTLKIQRTQQEDSAVYLCASSPKMGGSNEKLFFGSGTQLSVL.

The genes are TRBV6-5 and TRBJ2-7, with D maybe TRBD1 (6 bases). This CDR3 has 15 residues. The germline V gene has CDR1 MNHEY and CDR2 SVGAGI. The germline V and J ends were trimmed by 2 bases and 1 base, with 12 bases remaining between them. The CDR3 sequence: CASSYTNRVSYEQYF. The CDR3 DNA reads TGTGCCAGCAGTTACACTAACAGGGTTTCCTACGAGCAGTACTTC.

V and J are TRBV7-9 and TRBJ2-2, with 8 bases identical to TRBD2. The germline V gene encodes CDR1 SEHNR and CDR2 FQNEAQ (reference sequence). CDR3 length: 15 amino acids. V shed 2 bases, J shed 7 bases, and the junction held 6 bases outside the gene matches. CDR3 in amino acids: CASSLPPGGRGELFF. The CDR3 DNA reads TGTGCCAGCAGCTTACCCCCGGGAGGGCGCGGGGAGCTGTTTTTT. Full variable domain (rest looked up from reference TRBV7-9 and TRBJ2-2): DTGVSQNPRHKITKRGQNVTFRCDPISEHNRLYWYRQTLGQGPEFLTYFQNEAQLEKSRLLSDRFSAERPKGSFSTLEIQRTEQGDSAMYLCASSLPPGGRGELFFGEGSRLTVL.

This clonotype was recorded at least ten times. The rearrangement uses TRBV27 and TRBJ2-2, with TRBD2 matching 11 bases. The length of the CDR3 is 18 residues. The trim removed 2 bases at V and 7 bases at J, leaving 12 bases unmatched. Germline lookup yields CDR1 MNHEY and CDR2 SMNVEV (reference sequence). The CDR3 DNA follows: TGTGCCAGCAGTTTACTTCACCCTAGCGGGAGGTTCGGCGGGGAGCTGTTTTTT. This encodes CASSLLHPSGRFGGELFF.

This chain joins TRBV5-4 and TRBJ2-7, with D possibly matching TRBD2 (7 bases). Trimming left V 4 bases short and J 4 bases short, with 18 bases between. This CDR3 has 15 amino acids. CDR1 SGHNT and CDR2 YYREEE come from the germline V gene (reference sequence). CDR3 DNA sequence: TGTGCCAGCAGCGCGACTGGCGGGGGCATGTACGAGCAGTACTTC. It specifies CASSATGGGMYEQYF.

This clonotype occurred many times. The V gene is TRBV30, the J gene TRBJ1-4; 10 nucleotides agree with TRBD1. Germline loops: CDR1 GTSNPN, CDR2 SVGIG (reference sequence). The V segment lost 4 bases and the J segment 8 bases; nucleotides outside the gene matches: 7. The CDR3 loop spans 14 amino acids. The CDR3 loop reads CAWTGTGEREKLFF. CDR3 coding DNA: TGTGCCTGGACCGGGACAGGGGAAAGGGAAAAACTGTTTTTT.

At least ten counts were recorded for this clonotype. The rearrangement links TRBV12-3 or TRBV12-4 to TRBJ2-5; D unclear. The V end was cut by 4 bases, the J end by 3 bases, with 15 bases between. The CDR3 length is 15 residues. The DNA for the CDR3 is TGTGCCAGCAGTTCCACCCTAGTTAGGGAAGAGACCCAGTACTTC. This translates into CASSSTLVREETQYF.

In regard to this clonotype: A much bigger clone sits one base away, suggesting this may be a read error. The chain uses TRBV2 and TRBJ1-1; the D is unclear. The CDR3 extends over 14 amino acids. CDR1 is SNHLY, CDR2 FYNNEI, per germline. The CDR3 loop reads CASSGVNMNSEAFF. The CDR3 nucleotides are TGTGCCAGCAGTGGGGTCAACATGAACTCTGAAGCTTTCTTT.

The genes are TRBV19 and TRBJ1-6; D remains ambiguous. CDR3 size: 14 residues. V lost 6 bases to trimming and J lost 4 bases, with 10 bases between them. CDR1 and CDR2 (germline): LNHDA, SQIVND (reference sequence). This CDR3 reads CASSDSKYNSPLHF. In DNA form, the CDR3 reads TGTGCCAGTAGCGACTCAAAGTATAATTCACCCCTCCACTTT.

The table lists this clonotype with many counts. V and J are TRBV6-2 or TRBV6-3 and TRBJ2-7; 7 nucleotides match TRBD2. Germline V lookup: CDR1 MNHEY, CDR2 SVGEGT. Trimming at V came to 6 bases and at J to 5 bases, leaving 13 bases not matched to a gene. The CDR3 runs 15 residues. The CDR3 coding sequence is TGTGCCAGCAGACTCAACGCGGGAGAGAACCACGAGCAGTACTTC. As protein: CASRLNAGENHEQYF.

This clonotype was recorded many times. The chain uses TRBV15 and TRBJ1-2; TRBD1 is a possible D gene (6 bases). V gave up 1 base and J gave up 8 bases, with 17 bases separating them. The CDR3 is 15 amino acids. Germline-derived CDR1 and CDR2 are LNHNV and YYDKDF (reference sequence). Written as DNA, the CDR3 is TGTGCCACCAGCAGAGGCCCAGGGGTAACGGGAGGCTACACCTTC. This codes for CATSRGPGVTGGYTF.

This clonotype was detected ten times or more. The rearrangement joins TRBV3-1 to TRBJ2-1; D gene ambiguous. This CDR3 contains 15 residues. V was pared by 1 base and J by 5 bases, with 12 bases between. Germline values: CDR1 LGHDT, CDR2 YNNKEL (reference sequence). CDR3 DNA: TGTGCCAGCAGCCAAGCTCGGAACTTTAACAATGAGCAGTTCTTC. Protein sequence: CASSQARNFNNEQFF.

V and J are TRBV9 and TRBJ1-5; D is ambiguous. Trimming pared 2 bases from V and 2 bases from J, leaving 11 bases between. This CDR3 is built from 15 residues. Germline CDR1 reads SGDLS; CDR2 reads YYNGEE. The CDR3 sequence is CASSVGVGGNQPQHF. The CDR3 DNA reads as TGTGCCAGCAGCGTTGGGGTGGGAGGCAATCAGCCCCAGCATTTT.

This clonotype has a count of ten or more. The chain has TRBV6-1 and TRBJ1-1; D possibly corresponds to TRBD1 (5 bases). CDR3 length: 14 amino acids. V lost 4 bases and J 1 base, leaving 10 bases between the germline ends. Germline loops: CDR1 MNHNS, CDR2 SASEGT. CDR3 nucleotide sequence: TGTGCCAGCAGTGTCTGGGGACCGAACACTGAAGCTTTCTTT. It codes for CASSVWGPNTEAFF.

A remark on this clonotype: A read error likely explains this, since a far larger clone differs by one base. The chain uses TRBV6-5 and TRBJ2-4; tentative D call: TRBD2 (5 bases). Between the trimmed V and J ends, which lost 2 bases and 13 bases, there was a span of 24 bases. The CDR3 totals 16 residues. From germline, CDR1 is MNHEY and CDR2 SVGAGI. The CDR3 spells CASSYLGVQTYNEQYF. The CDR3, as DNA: TGTGCCAGCAGTTACCTGGGAGTGCAGACCTACAATGAGCAGTACTTC.

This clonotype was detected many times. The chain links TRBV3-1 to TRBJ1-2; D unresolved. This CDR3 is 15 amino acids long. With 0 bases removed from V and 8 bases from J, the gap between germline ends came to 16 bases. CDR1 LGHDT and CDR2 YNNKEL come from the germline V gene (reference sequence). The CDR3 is CASSQDPNRVEGYTF. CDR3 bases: TGTGCCAGCAGCCAAGATCCTAATAGGGTTGAAGGCTACACCTTC.

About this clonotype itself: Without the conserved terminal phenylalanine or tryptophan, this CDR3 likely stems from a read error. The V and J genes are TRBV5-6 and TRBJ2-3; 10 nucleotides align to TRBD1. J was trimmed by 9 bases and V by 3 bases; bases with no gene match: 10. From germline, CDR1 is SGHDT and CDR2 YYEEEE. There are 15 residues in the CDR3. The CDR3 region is CASSSGTGVVGTQYV. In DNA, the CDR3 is TGTGCCAGCAGCTCCGGGACAGGGGTGGTGGGGACGCAGTATGTT.

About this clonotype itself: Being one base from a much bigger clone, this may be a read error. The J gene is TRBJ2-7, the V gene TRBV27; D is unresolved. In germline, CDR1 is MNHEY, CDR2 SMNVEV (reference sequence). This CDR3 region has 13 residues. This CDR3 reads CTSSPRNVYEQYF. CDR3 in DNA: TGTACCAGCAGTCCCAGGAATGTCTACGAGCAGTACTTC.

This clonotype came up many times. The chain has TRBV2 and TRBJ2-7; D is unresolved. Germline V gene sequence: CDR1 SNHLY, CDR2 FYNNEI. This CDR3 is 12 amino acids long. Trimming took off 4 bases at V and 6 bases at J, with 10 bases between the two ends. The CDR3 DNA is TGTGCCAGCAGTGTAGAAGCCGTCGAGCAGTACTTC. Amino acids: CASSVEAVEQYF.

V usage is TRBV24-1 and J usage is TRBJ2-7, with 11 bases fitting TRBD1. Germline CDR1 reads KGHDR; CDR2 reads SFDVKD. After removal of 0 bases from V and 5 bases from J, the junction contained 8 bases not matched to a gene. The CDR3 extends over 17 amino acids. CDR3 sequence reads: CATSDLPGQGVPHEQYF. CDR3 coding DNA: TGTGCCACCAGTGATTTGCCGGGACAGGGGGTACCTCACGAGCAGTACTTC.

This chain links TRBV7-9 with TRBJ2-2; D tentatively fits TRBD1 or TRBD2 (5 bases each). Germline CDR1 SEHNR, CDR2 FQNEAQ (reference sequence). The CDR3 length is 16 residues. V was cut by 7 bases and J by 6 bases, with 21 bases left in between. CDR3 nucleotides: TGTGCCAGCACCCGGGTCGGGGTGAGGGGCGCCGGGGAGCTGTTTTTT. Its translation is CASTRVGVRGAGELFF.

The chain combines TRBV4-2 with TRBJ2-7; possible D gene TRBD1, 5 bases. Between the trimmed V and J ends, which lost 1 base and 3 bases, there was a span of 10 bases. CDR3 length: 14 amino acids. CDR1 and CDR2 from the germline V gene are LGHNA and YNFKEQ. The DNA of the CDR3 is TGTGCCAGCAGCCAAGGACAGCGAGACTACGAGCAGTACTTC. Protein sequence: CASSQGQRDYEQYF.